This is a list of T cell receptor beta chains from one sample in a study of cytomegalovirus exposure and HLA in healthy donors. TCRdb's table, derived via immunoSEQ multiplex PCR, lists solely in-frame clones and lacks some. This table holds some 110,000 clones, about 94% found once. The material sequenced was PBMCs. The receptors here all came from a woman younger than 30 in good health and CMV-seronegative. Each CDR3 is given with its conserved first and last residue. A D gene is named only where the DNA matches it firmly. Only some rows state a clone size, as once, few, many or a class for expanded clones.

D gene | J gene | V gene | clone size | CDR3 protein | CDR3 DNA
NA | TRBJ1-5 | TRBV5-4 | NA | CASSLDPGQDQPQHF | TGTGCCAGCAGCTTGGATCCAGGGCAAGATCAGCCCCAGCATTTT
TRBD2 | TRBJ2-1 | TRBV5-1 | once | CASSLTSGTIYNEQFF | TGCGCCAGCAGCTTAACTAGCGGGACCATATACAATGAGCAGTTCTTC
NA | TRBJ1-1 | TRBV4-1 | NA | CASSRGVGNTEAFF | TGCGCCAGCAGCCGCGGGGTGGGGAACACTGAAGCTTTCTTT
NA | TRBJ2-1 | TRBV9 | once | CASSPDPGNEQFF | TGTGCCAGCAGCCCCGACCCCGGGAATGAGCAGTTCTTC
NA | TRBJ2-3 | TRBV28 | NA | CASRPVRDTQYF | TGTGCCAGCAGGCCGGTCCGGGATACGCAGTATTTT
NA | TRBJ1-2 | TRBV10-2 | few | CASRNRASSYGYTF | TGCGCCAGCAGAAACAGGGCTTCCTCCTATGGCTACACCTTC
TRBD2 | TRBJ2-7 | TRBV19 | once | CASSIQLAESYEQYF | TGTGCCAGTAGTATTCAGCTAGCGGAATCCTACGAGCAGTACTTC
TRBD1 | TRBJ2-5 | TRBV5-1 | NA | CASSWGTAQETQYF | TGCGCCAGCAGCTGGGGGACAGCACAAGAGACCCAGTACTTC
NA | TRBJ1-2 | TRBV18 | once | CASSPDISAGGYTF | TGTGCCAGCTCACCGGACATCTCAGCAGGAGGCTACACCTTC
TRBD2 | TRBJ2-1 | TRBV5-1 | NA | CASSHPSGSYNEQFF | TGCGCCAGCAGCCACCCTAGCGGGTCCTACAATGAGCAGTTCTTC
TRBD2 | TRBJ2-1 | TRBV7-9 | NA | CASSPSAGDYNEQFF | TGTGCCAGCAGCCCTTCGGCGGGGGACTACAATGAGCAGTTCTTC
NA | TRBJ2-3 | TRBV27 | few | CASSQTRGETDTQYF | TGTGCCAGCAGTCAAACCAGGGGGGAGACGGATACGCAGTATTTT
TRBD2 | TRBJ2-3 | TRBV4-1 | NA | CASSQNREVAGKSTDTQYF | TGCGCCAGCAGCCAAAACAGAGAAGTAGCGGGAAAGAGCACAGATACGCAGTATTTT
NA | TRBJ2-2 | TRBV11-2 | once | CASSLALANTGELFF | TGTGCCAGCAGCTTAGCGCTAGCGAACACCGGGGAGCTGTTTTTT
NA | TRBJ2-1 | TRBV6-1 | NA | CASSEQTAAYNEQFF | TGTGCCAGCAGTGAACAAACAGCCGCCTACAATGAGCAGTTCTTC
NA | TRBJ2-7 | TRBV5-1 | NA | CASSSLTVKEVSYEQYF | TGCGCCAGCAGCTCATTGACCGTTAAGGAGGTATCCTACGAGCAGTACTTC
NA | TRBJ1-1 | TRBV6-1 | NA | CASSEGRDPNTEAFF | TGTGCCAGCAGTGAAGGGAGGGATCCGAACACTGAAGCTTTCTTT
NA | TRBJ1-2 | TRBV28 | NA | CASSLLRAGGYTF | TGTGCCAGCAGTTTATTGAGGGCGGGAGGCTACACCTTC
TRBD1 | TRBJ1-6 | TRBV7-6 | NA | CASSSEGTGYSPLHF | TGTGCCAGCAGCAGCGAGGGGACAGGATATTCACCCCTCCACTTT
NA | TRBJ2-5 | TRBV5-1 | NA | CASSPQGSSQETQYF | TGCGCCAGCAGCCCTCAGGGTTCTTCCCAGGAGACCCAGTACTTC
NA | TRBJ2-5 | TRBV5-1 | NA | CASRWSFQETQYF | TGCGCCAGCAGATGGAGCTTCCAAGAGACCCAGTACTTC
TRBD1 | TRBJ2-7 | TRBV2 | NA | CASRDDRGYEQYF | TGTGCCAGCAGAGACGACAGGGGCTACGAGCAGTACTTC
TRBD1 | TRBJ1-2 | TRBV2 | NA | CASSRQGSGYTF | TGTGCCAGCAGTAGACAGGGGAGCGGCTACACCTTC
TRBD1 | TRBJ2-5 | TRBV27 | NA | CASSYDRVETQYF | TGTGCCAGCAGTTACGACAGGGTAGAGACCCAGTACTTC
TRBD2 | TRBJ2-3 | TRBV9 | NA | CASSVETSGVDTDTQYF | TGTGCCAGCAGCGTAGAGACTAGCGGGGTCGACACAGATACGCAGTATTTT
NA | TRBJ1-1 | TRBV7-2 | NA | CASSLAPRANTEAFF | TGTGCCAGCAGCTTAGCGCCCAGGGCGAACACTGAAGCTTTCTTT
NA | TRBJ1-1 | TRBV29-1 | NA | CSGEDSPMNTEAFF | TGCAGCGGTGAGGACTCCCCCATGAACACTGAAGCTTTCTTT
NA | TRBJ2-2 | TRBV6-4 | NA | CASSGTNTGELFF | TGTGCCAGCAGTGGGACAAACACCGGGGAGCTGTTTTTT
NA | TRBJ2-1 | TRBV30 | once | CAWSVKGIGYNEQFF | TGTGCCTGGAGTGTGAAGGGGATTGGGTACAATGAGCAGTTCTTC
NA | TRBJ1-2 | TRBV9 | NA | CASSAKQVDKTLWGYTF | TGTGCCAGCAGCGCCAAGCAGGTGGACAAAACTTTGTGGGGCTACACCTTC
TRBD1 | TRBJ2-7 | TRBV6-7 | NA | CASSYSRFLWDRVRNEQYF | TGTGCCAGCAGTTACTCAAGATTTTTATGGGACAGGGTACGGAACGAGCAGTACTTC
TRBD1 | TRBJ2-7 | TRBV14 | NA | CASSPFGTGLYEQYF | TGTGCCAGCAGCCCGTTCGGGACAGGGCTGTACGAGCAGTACTTC
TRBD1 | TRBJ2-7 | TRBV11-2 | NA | CASRSQGYEQYF | TGTGCCAGCAGGTCACAGGGGTACGAGCAGTACTTC
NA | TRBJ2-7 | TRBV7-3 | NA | CASSLSTPPGEQYF | TGTGCCAGCAGCTTAAGTACTCCCCCGGGAGAGCAGTACTTC
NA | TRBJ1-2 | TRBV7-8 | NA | CASSRKTARDIYGYTF | TGTGCCAGCAGCCGAAAGACGGCTCGGGACATCTATGGCTACACCTTC
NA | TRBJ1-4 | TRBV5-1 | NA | CASSLAGRAGEKLFF | TGCGCCAGCAGCTTGGCCGGGAGGGCCGGTGAAAAACTGTTTTTT
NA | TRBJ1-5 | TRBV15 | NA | CATSAGEDMATGNQPQHF | TGTGCCACCAGCGCCGGGGAGGACATGGCGACTGGCAATCAGCCCCAGCATTTT
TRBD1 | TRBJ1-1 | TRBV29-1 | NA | CSVFGTVPEAFF | TGCAGCGTTTTTGGGACAGTCCCCGAAGCTTTCTTT
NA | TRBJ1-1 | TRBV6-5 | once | CASSYSVLGGTEAFF | TGTGCCAGCAGTTACTCGGTGTTGGGAGGGACTGAAGCTTTCTTT
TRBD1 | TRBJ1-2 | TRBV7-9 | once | CASSLLTGGGSYTF | TGTGCCAGCAGCTTACTGACAGGGGGCGGAAGCTACACCTTC
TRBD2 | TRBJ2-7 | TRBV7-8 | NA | CASHPSGSSYEQYF | TGTGCCAGCCATCCTAGCGGGAGCTCCTACGAGCAGTACTTC
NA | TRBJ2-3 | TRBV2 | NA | CASAKATMGGDTQYF | TGTGCCAGCGCGAAGGCGACAATGGGGGGAGATACGCAGTATTTT
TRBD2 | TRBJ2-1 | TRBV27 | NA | CASSFGLAGANEQFF | TGTGCCAGCAGTTTCGGACTAGCGGGAGCTAATGAGCAGTTCTTC
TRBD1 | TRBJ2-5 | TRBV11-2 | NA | CASSSGTGGWRETQYF | TGTGCCAGCAGCTCCGGGACAGGGGGCTGGAGAGAGACCCAGTACTTC
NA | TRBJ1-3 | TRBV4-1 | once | CASSQQAMAPGNTIYF | TGCGCCAGCAGCCAACAGGCCATGGCACCTGGAAACACCATATATTTT
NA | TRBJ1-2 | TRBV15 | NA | CATSSGGEGYTF | TGTGCCACCAGCAGCGGAGGTGAAGGCTACACCTTC
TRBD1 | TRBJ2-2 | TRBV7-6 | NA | CATKWDRGSLGELFF | TGTGCCACTAAGTGGGACAGGGGGAGTCTCGGGGAGCTGTTTTTT
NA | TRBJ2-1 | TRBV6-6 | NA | CASSLQASGNEQFF | TGTGCCAGCAGCCTACAGGCGTCGGGCAATGAGCAGTTCTTC
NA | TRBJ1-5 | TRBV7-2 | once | CASSLPSGVGPQHF | TGTGCCAGCAGCTTACCTTCGGGAGTAGGGCCCCAGCATTTT
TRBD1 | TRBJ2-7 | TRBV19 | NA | CASSPDRGSYEQYF | TGTGCCAGTAGTCCCGACAGGGGATCCTACGAGCAGTACTTC
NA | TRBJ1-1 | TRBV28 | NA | CASSYTGRNTEAFF | TGTGCCAGCAGTTATACAGGGAGGAACACTGAAGCTTTCTTT
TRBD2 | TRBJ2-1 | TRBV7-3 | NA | CASSLRTSGRAETQFF | TGTGCCAGCAGCTTGCGGACTAGCGGGAGGGCCGAGACCCAGTTCTTC
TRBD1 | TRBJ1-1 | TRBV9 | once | CASSKGQGYTEAFF | TGTGCCAGCAGCAAGGGACAGGGTTACACTGAAGCTTTCTTT
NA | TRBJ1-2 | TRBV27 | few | CASSKAGNYGYTF | TGTGCCAGCAGTAAGGCGGGCAACTATGGCTACACCTTC
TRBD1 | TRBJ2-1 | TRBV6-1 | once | CASGQVNYNEQFF | TGTGCCAGCGGACAGGTCAACTACAATGAGCAGTTCTTC
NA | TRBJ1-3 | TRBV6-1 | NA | CASSDEYSGNTIYF | TGTGCCAGCAGTGATGAGTACTCTGGAAACACCATATATTTT
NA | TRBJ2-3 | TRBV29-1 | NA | CSVAGGTDTQYF | TGCAGCGTTGCAGGAGGGACAGATACGCAGTATTTT
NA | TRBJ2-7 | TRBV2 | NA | CASTEDYYEQYF | TGTGCCAGCACCGAAGACTACTACGAGCAGTACTTC
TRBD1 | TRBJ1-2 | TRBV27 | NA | CASSGTASSGYGYTF | TGTGCCAGCAGTGGGACAGCCTCCTCGGGGTATGGCTACACCTTC